What follows are 31 T cell receptor beta chains derived from one specimen sequenced in a study of metastatic and nonmetastatic thyroid tumors. TCRdb reprocessed the PCR reads using MiXCR. The data contain approximately 30,000 clones, 16% of them singletons. The entire patient cohort was treatment-naive prior to thyroid surgery. Sequenced: blood. These receptors all come from a female donor with papillary thyroid cancer or a benign thyroid nodule (not recorded which). Some clones in this sample may be carry-over from other donors' samples.

As concerns this clone: A read error may account for a junction end that differs from germline. The chain joins TRBV30 to TRBJ1-5; no definite D call. Per germline, CDR1 GTSNPN and CDR2 SVGIG (reference sequence). The CDR3 is 13 amino acids. The CDR3, as DNA: TGTGCCTGTAGTGGTGGAGCCAATCATCCCCAGCATTTT. As protein: CACSGGANHPQHF.

Comment on this clone: Other DNA sequences in this sample translate to the same CDR3. The genes are TRBV2 and TRBJ2-2; D gene uncertain. The CDR3 contains 14 residues. CDR1 is SNHLY and CDR2 is FYNNEI in the germline V gene. With 2 bases removed from V and 4 bases from J, the gap between germline ends came to 8 bases. CDR3 protein: CASSETASTGELFF. The CDR3 bases are TGTGCCAGCAGTGAAACGGCTTCCACCGGGGAGCTGTTTTTT.

This clone occurred many times. This rearrangement joins TRBV20-1 to TRBJ2-1; TRBD2 matches at 9 bases. With 1 base clipped from V and 7 bases from J, the junction kept 11 bases outside the gene matches. This CDR3 has 16 amino acids. Germline loops: CDR1 DFQATT, CDR2 SNEGSKA (reference sequence). CDR3: CSARVTSGPGANEQFF. The CDR3 region has the DNA TGCAGTGCTAGAGTCACTAGCGGGCCAGGGGCAAATGAGCAGTTCTTC.

The table lists this clone with a few counts. This chain joins TRBV19 and TRBJ1-5; D is undetermined. Germline assignment: CDR1 LNHDA and CDR2 SQIVND (reference sequence). The CDR3 is 16 amino acids. Deletions cut 5 bases from V and 1 base from J, with 15 bases between. The CDR3 coding sequence is TGTGCCAGTAGTTTTTTTGGTGGGCCAAGCAATCAGCCCCAGCATTTT. Its translation is CASSFFGGPSNQPQHF. Full variable domain (rest looked up from reference TRBV19 and TRBJ1-5): DGGITQSPKYLFRKEGQNVTLSCEQNLNHDAMYWYRQDPGQGLRLIYYSQIVNDFQKGDIAEGYSVSREKKESFPLTVTSAQKNPTAFYLCASSFFGGPSNQPQHFGDGTRLSIL.

The table lists this clone with many counts. V is TRBV25-1 and J is TRBJ1-3; D gene unclear. Germline V CDR1 and CDR2: MGHDK, SYGVNS. This CDR3 is 13 amino acids long. Trimming cost V 8 bases and J 4 bases, with 12 bases left between them. This CDR3 is CASSGGRGNTIYF. CDR3 DNA: TGTGCCAGCTCCGGCGGGCGCGGAAACACCATATATTTT.

This clone was counted only a few times. One junction end does not reproduce the germline sequence, and a read error may be involved. V and J are TRBV27 and TRBJ2-2, with TRBD2 as a possible D gene (6 bases). CDR3 size: 15 residues. The germline CDR1 and CDR2 sequences are MNHEY and SMNVEV (reference sequence). CDR3 amino acids: CASSLLAVGTGELLF. The CDR3, as DNA: TGTGCCAGCAGTTTATTAGCGGTGGGGACCGGGGAGCTTCTTTTT.

This clone appeared many times. The rearrangement links TRBV19 to TRBJ1-2; D is ambiguous. Germline V CDR1 and CDR2: LNHDA, SQIVND (reference sequence). V was cut by 0 bases and J by 8 bases, with 10 bases left in between. The length of the CDR3 is 13 residues. The CDR3 region has the DNA TGTGCCAGTAGTATAGAAGTCGGGAGAGGCTACACCTTC. This encodes CASSIEVGRGYTF.

This clone was seen many times. The chain couples TRBV7-3 to TRBJ2-6; possibly TRBD2 for D (6 bases). The CDR3 loop spans 16 amino acids. Germline CDR1 and CDR2: SGHTA and FQGTGA. Trimming took off 5 bases at V and 0 bases at J, with 11 bases between the two ends. The CDR3 nucleotides read TGTGCCAGCAGCACCCAGACTAGCTCTGGGGCCAACGTCCTGACTTTC. Translated, it gives CASSTQTSSGANVLTF.

The chain recombines TRBV28 with TRBJ1-1; D might be TRBD1 (6 bases). Deletions cut 9 bases from V and 2 bases from J, with 28 bases between. The V gene's germline CDR1 is MDHEN and CDR2 SYDVKM. The CDR3 sequence is 18 residues long. Here the CDR3 DNA reads TGTGCCAGTAGCACTACCCAGGGAGGGGGTATCCGAAACACTGAAGCTTTCTTT. As protein: CASSTTQGGGIRNTEAFF.

This clone was seen a handful of times. One base away lies a much larger clone, so this may be a sequencing read error. The V gene is TRBV29-1, the J gene TRBJ2-6; D gene uncertain. V was clipped by 6 bases and J by 0 bases, with 6 bases between them. The CDR3 runs to 13 residues. Germline CDR1 SQVTM, CDR2 ANQGSEA. The CDR3: CSVNSSGANVLTF. For the CDR3, the DNA is TGCAGCGTAAATAGCTCTGGGGCCAACGTCCTGACTTTC.

Concerning this clone: An end of the junction does not agree with germline; a read error may underlie this. The chain recombines TRBV5-1 with TRBJ1-1; D perhaps matches TRBD1 (6 bases). Germline loops: CDR1 SGHRS, CDR2 YFSETQ. This CDR3 is built from 14 residues. The CDR3 DNA reads TGCGCCATCAGCTTGTCCGGCAGGGGTTCTGAAGCTTTCTTT. Translation gives CAISLSGRGSEAFF.

The chain recombines TRBV28 with TRBJ2-6; D tentatively fits TRBD1 or TRBD2 (5 bases each). CDR1 is MDHEN, CDR2 SYDVKM, per germline. The CDR3 covers 17 residues. V was pared by 2 bases and J by 2 bases, with 13 bases between. The CDR3 protein is CASSLAWGCAGANVLTF. CDR3 sequence (DNA): TGTGCCAGCAGTTTAGCTTGGGGGTGCGCTGGGGCCAACGTCCTGACTTTC.

In its sample, this clone ranks as medium-sized (0.01 to 0.1%). This chain links TRBV20-1 with TRBJ2-7; 8 bases align to TRBD2. The CDR3 has 14 amino acids. V was pared by 2 bases and J by 1 base, with 4 bases of the junction left unmatched. Germline CDR1 and CDR2: DFQATT and SNEGSKA (reference sequence). CDR3 DNA: TGCAGTGCTAGAAGGGCTAGCGGGTCCTACGAGCAGTACTTC. Residues: CSARRASGSYEQYF.

This clone has ten or more counts. The chain uses TRBV29-1 and TRBJ1-3; D unresolved. V was pared by 6 bases and J by 0 bases, with 12 bases between. The CDR3 spans 14 residues. Germline CDR1 and CDR2: SQVTM and ANQGSEA. CDR3 bases: TGCAGCGTCCAGGACCTGAGCTCTGGAAACACCATATATTTT. Translated, it gives CSVQDLSSGNTIYF.

This clone rates as medium-sized (0.01 to 0.1%). The genes are TRBV20-1 and TRBJ2-7, with D unclear. V was clipped by 5 bases and J by 0 bases, with 8 bases between them. The CDR3 runs 12 residues. Germline V gene sequence: CDR1 DFQATT, CDR2 SNEGSKA (reference sequence). CDR3 in amino acids: CSAEFTSYEQYF. In nucleotides, the CDR3 is TGCAGTGCTGAATTTACCTCCTACGAGCAGTACTTC.

Only a few counts were recorded for this clone. The junction departs from the called germline gene at one end, perhaps through a read error. The chain is built from TRBV13 and TRBJ2-6; tentatively, D is TRBD1 (5 bases). This CDR3 comprises 16 residues. From germline, CDR1 is PRHDT and CDR2 FYEKMQ (reference sequence). The CDR3 DNA follows: TGTGCCAGCAGACTAACATGTCCCGCTGGGGCCGACGTCCTGACTTTC. It is translated as CASRLTCPAGADVLTF. Full variable domain (outside the CDR3, taken from reference TRBV13 and TRBJ2-6): AAGVIQSPRHLIKEKRETATLKCYPIPRHDTVYWYQQGPGQDPQFLISFYEKMQSDKGSIPDRFSAQQFSDYHSELNMSSLELGDSALYFCASRLTCPAGADVLTFGAGSRLTVL.

The table lists this clone with many counts. This chain joins TRBV5-1 and TRBJ2-5, with TRBD2 matching over 12 bases. The CDR3 sequence is 15 residues long. Germline CDR1 and CDR2: SGHRS and YFSETQ. V was pared by 4 bases and J by 4 bases, with 5 bases of the junction left unmatched. CDR3 protein: CASSPGLAGSETQYF. DNA of the CDR3: TGCGCCAGCAGCCCCGGACTAGCGGGATCAGAGACCCAGTACTTC.

This clone came up many times. The chain uses TRBV29-1 and TRBJ1-2; TRBD1 aligns across 9 bases. This CDR3 is built from 16 residues. V trimming: 4 bases; J trimming: 4 bases; junction bases outside the gene matches: 13. Germline V lookup: CDR1 SQVTM, CDR2 ANQGSEA. The CDR3 DNA reads as TGCAGCGTTGTGGGGGGGACAGGGCCCACATCCTATGGCTACACCTTC. Translating it yields CSVVGGTGPTSYGYTF.

This clone was seen ten or more times. V and J are TRBV11-3 and TRBJ2-5; D not certain. The germline V and J ends were trimmed by 1 base and 4 bases, with 16 bases remaining between them. The CDR3 totals 16 residues. The germline V gene has CDR1 SGHNT and CDR2 YENEEA. CDR3 loop: CASSLGWGGDGETQYF. The CDR3 bases are TGTGCCAGCAGCTTAGGCTGGGGTGGGGATGGAGAGACCCAGTACTTC. Full variable domain (missing parts from reference TRBV11-3 and TRBJ2-5): EAGVVQSPRYKIIEKKQPVAFWCNPISGHNTLYWYLQNLGQGPELLIRYENEEAVDDSQLPKDRFSAERLKGVDSTLKIQPAELGDSAVYLCASSLGWGGDGETQYFGPGTRLLVL.

This clone has ten or more counts. V usage is TRBV7-8 and J usage is TRBJ2-1; TRBD2 matches at 7 bases. Per germline, CDR1 SGHVS and CDR2 FQNEAQ. After removal of 5 bases from V and 3 bases from J, the junction contained 10 bases not matched to a gene. The CDR3 covers 16 residues. The CDR3 bases are TGTGCCAGCAGCGCTCTCCTAGCGGAGTTCTACAATGAGCAGTTCTTC. Residues: CASSALLAEFYNEQFF.

This clone was recorded at least ten times. Here the CDR3 reads CASSLTEYGYTF. The CDR3 DNA reads TGTGCCAGCAGCCTCACAGAGTATGGCTACACCTTC. This sequence joins TRBV5-4 and TRBJ1-2; D is uncertain. Germline CDR1 and CDR2: SGHNT and YYREEE (reference sequence). Trimming took 4 bases from V and 5 from J, leaving 9 bases between them. This CDR3 has 12 amino acids.

The sample holds many counts of this clone. V is TRBV5-1 and J is TRBJ1-1; D remains ambiguous. The V end lost 4 bases, the J end lost 5 bases, and 9 bases lay between the germline ends. Germline loops: CDR1 SGHRS, CDR2 YFSETQ. There are 12 residues in the CDR3. Here the CDR3 DNA reads TGCGCCAGCAGCCCGAGAGGGACTGAAGCTTTCTTT. Amino acids: CASSPRGTEAFF. Based on the CDR3 plus reference TRBV5-1 and TRBJ1-1, the full variable domain is KAGVTQTPRYLIKTRGQQVTLSCSPISGHRSVSWYQQTPGQGLQFLFEYFSETQRNKGNFPGRFSGRQFSNSRSEMNVSTLELGDSALYLCASSPRGTEAFFGQGTRLTVV.

This clone was counted at least ten times. The chain carries TRBV20-1 and TRBJ1-5; 7 bases agree with TRBD1. Germline V gene lookup returns CDR1 DFQATT and CDR2 SNEGSKA (reference sequence). V lost 0 bases to trimming and J lost 2 bases; unmatched junction nucleotides: 4. The CDR3 has 15 residues. CDR3 DNA sequence: TGCAGTGCTAGAGAGTCCACAGGGGGCAATCAGCCCCAGCATTTT. Translating it yields CSARESTGGNQPQHF.

This clone has at least ten counts. J is TRBJ1-3 and V is TRBV30; 9 bases match TRBD1. CDR1 and CDR2 from the germline V gene are GTSNPN and SVGIG (reference sequence). The CDR3 extends over 14 amino acids. J lost 7 bases, V lost 3 bases, and 7 bases had no gene match. The CDR3 DNA reads as TGTGCCTGGAGGGGGACAGGGAGCGTCAACACCATATATTTT. Translated: CAWRGTGSVNTIYF.

This clone was counted many times. The CDR3 region has the DNA TGCAGTGCTAGAGTTGGAGATACGCAGTATTTT. Amino acid sequence: CSARVGDTQYF. The chain joins TRBV20-1 to TRBJ2-3; no definite D call. Germline V gene lookup returns CDR1 DFQATT and CDR2 SNEGSKA (reference sequence). V lost 1 base to trimming and J lost 5 bases, with 4 bases between them. This CDR3 contains 11 residues.

This clone occurred many times. The chain carries TRBV5-1 and TRBJ2-5; a weak D match, TRBD1 (6 bases). CDR3 size: 13 residues. Trimming removed 4 bases from V and 2 bases from J, with 9 bases in between. Germline loops: CDR1 SGHRS, CDR2 YFSETQ. CDR3 in amino acids: CASSPDRQETQYF. The CDR3 DNA sequence: TGCGCCAGCAGCCCGGACAGACAAGAGACCCAGTACTTC.

Points on this clone: Possible read error: a much larger clone is one base away. This chain connects TRBV7-9 to TRBJ2-5; 14 nucleotides line up with TRBD2. The CDR3 is 15 amino acids. From germline, CDR1 is SEHNR and CDR2 FQNEAQ (reference sequence). The CDR3 bases are TGTGCCAGCAGCTTAGTGACTAGCGGGAGGGAGACCAAGTACTTC. It specifies CASSLVTSGRETKYF.

This clone is labeled as medium-sized. The J gene is TRBJ2-2, the V gene TRBV6-4; D not resolved. Germline V gene lookup returns CDR1 MRHNA and CDR2 SNTAGT. The CDR3 consists of 13 residues. The ends were cut back, 3 bases at V and 0 bases at J, with 2 bases in the middle. CDR3 nucleotide sequence: TGTGCCAGCAGTGAAGCGAACACCGGGGAGCTGTTTTTT. It encodes CASSEANTGELFF.

This clone was counted at least ten times. This chain connects TRBV28 to TRBJ2-7; 8 bases map to TRBD1. Germline CDR1 MDHEN, CDR2 SYDVKM. The CDR3 is 16 amino acids. With V trimmed by 4 bases and J by 4 bases, 12 bases remained unmatched. The CDR3 protein is CASSSGQGAKGYEQYF. In DNA, the CDR3 is TGTGCCAGCAGTTCCGGGCAGGGGGCTAAGGGGTACGAGCAGTACTTC.

This clone showed up many times. This chain uses TRBV9 with TRBJ2-7, with 8 bases matching TRBD2. CDR3 size: 16 residues. The germline V gene has CDR1 SGDLS and CDR2 YYNGEE. V lost 0 bases to trimming and J lost 0 bases; unmatched junction nucleotides: 5. The CDR3 protein is CASSVGSGALSYEQYF. In nucleotides, the CDR3 is TGTGCCAGCAGCGTAGGTAGCGGGGCGCTCTCCTACGAGCAGTACTTC.

A note on this clone: Sequence at one end of the junction differs from germline and may be a read error. This CDR3 reads CASSKPGTGNTGQLFF. CDR3 DNA sequence: TGTGCCAGCAGTAAACCCGGGACGGGCAACACCGGGCAGCTGTTTTTT. The rearrangement joins TRBV28 to TRBJ2-2; D tentatively reads TRBD1 or TRBD2 (5 bases each). The CDR3 extends over 16 amino acids. CDR1 and CDR2 (germline): MDHEN, SYDVKM.